This TCR beta chain was observed in a study of blood T cell repertoires in COVID-19. For the study at large: Collection of acute and convalescent COVID-19 samples took place in the United States, Italy and Spain. In each case, the material was cDNA or gDNA derived from T cells, B-cell-depleted T cells, or PBMCs.

The CDR3 length is 16 residues. With 4 bases clipped from V and 1 base from J, the junction kept 10 bases outside the gene matches. Germline-derived CDR1 and CDR2 are LGHDT and YNNKEL (reference sequence). In the original workflow: Amplification from reference gene primers served as the basis for estimated nucleated cell counts. The data were produced by immunoSEQ multiplex PCR, yet TCRdb's version contains in-frame clones alone and is incomplete. The DNA was the basis for D and trimming; V, J and clone size are from that table. The sample consists of around 370,000 clones, around 90% of them appearing once.

This receptor was obtained from a man aged 18 to 29 with active or convalescent COVID-19. V and J are TRBV3-1 (or the pseudogene TRBV3-2) and TRBJ2-7; 7 nucleotides agree with TRBD1. The sequenced sample was peripheral blood. The CDR3 sequence is CASSPKDRVGSYEQYF. The CDR3 nucleotides are TGTGCCAGCAGCCCCAAAGACAGGGTCGGTTCCTACGAGCAGTACTTC.